The T cell receptor beta chain under discussion was sequenced for a study of blood T cell repertoires in COVID-19. Across the study: The cDNA or gDNA used as material had been derived from T cells, B-cell-depleted T cells, or PBMCs.

Trimming took 4 bases from V and 0 from J, leaving 10 bases between them. The CDR3 is 15 residues long. Germline CDR1 SGHAT, CDR2 FQNNGV. The method was immunoSEQ multiplex PCR; TCRdb's version includes in-frame clones alone and lacks a portion of them. The sample records roughly 190,000 clones, 80% to 85% being singletons. The sequence came from a woman between 70 and 85 years old with COVID-19, enrolled during active disease. Sequencing was done on a sample of peripheral blood. The chain couples TRBV11-2 to TRBJ2-1, with D hard to call. Here the CDR3 DNA reads TGTGCCAGCAGCTCTCGCCTGAGCTCCTACAATGAGCAGTTCTTC. Translating it yields CASSSRLSSYNEQFF. The full variable domain, completed using reference TRBV11-2 and TRBJ2-1, is EAGVAQSPRYKIIEKRQSVAFWCNPISGHATLYWYQQILGQGPKLLIQFQNNGVVDDSQLPKDRFSAERLKGVDSTLKIQPAKLEDSAVYLCASSSRLSSYNEQFFGPGTRLTVL.